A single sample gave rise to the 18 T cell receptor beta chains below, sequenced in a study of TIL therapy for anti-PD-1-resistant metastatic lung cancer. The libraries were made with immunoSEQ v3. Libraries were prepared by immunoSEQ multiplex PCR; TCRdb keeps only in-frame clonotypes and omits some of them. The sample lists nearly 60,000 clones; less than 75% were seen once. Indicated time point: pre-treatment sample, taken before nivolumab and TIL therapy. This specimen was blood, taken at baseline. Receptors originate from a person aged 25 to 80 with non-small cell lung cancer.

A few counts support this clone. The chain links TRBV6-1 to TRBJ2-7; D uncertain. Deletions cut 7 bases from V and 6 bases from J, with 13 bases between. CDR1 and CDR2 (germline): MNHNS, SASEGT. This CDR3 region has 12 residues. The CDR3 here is CASMVGSGEQYF. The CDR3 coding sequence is TGTGCCAGCATGGTAGGGTCAGGCGAGCAGTACTTC.

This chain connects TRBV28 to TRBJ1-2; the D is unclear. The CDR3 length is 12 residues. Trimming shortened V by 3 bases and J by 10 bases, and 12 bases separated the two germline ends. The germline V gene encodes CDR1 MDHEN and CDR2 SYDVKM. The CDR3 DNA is TGTGCCAGCAGTTTCCGTTACAGCAACTACACCTTC. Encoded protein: CASSFRYSNYTF.

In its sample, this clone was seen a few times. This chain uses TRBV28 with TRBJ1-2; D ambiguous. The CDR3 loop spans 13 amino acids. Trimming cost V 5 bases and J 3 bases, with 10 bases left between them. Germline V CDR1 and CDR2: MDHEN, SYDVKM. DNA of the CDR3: TGTGCCAGCAGTCCCGGACGGTACTATGGCTACACCTTC. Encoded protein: CASSPGRYYGYTF.

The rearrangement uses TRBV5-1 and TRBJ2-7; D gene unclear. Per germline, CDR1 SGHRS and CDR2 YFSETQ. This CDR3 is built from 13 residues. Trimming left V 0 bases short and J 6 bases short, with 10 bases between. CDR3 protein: CASSLGVSLEQYF. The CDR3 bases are TGCGCCAGCAGCTTGGGCGTTTCCCTCGAGCAGTACTTC. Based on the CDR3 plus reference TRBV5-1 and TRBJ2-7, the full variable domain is KAGVTQTPRYLIKTRGQQVTLSCSPISGHRSVSWYQQTPGQGLQFLFEYFSETQRNKGNFPGRFSGRQFSNSRSEMNVSTLELGDSALYLCASSLGVSLEQYFGPGTRLTVT.

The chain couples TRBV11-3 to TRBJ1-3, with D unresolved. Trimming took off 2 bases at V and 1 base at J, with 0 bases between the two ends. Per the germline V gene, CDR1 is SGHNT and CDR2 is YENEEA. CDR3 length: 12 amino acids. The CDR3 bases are TGTGCCAGCAGCTTATCTGGAAACACCATATATTTT. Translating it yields CASSLSGNTIYF.

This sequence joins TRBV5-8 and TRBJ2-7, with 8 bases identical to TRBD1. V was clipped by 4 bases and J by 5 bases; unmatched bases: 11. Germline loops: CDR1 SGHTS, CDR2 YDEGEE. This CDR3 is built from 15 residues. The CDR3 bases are TGTGCCAGCAGCGCCAGGGGGCGCGGGGCCCACGAGCAGTACTTC. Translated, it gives CASSARGRGAHEQYF.

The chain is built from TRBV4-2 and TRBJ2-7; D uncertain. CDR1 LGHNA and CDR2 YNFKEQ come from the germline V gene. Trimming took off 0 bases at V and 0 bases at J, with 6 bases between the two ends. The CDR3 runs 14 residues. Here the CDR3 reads CASSQDLISYEQYF. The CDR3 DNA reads TGTGCCAGCAGCCAAGATCTTATCTCCTACGAGCAGTACTTC.

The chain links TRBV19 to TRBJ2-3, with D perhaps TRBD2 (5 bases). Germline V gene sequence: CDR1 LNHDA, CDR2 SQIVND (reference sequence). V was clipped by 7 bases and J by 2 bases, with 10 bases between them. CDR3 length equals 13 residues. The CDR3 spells CASKVSATDTQYF. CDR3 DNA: TGTGCCAGTAAAGTTAGCGCCACAGATACGCAGTATTTT.

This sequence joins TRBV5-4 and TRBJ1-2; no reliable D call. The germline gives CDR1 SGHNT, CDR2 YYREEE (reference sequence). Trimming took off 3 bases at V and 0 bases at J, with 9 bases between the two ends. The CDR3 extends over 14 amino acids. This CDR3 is CASSSQLANYGYTF. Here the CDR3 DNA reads TGTGCCAGCAGCTCTCAGCTTGCTAACTATGGCTACACCTTC.

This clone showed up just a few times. The CDR3 coding sequence is TGCGCCAGCAGTGACTTTTCGGGGGGCACCTACAATGAGCAGTTCTTC. Translated: CASSDFSGGTYNEQFF. V is TRBV10-2 and J is TRBJ2-1, with D tentatively TRBD2 (7 bases). The germline V gene has CDR1 WSHSY and CDR2 SAAADI. V dropped 3 bases and J dropped 2 bases, with 14 bases sitting between them. This CDR3 comprises 16 residues.

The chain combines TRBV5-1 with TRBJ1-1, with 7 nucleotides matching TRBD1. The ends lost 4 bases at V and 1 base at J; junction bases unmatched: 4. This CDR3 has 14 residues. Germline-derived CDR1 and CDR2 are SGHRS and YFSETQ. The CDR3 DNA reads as TGCGCCAGCAGCCCCGGGACAGCGAACACTGAAGCTTTCTTT. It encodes CASSPGTANTEAFF.

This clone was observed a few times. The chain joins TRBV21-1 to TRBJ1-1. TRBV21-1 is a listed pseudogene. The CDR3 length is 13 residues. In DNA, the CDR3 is TGTGCCAGCAGCAACGCAGGGAGCACTGAAGCTTTCTTT. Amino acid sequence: CASSNAGSTEAFF.

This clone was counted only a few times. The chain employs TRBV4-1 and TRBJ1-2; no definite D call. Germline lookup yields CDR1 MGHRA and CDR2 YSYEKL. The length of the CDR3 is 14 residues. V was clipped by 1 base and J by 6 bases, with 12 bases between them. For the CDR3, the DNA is TGCGCCAGCAGCCAAGTCGACATGTGGCATGGCTACACCTTC. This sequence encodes CASSQVDMWHGYTF.

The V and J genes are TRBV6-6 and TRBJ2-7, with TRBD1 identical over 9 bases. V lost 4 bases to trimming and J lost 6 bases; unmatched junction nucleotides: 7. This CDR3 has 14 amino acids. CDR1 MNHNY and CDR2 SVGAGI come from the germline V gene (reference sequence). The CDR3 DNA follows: TGTGCCAGCAGTTTGGGGACAGGGAGAGGCGAGCAGTACTTC. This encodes CASSLGTGRGEQYF.

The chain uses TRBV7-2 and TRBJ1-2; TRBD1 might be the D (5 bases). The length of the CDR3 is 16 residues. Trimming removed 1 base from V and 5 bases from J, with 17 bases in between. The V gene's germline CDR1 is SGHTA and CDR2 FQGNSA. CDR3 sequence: CASSLGPGEGIYGYTF. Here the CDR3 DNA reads TGTGCCAGCAGCTTAGGGCCCGGAGAGGGGATTTATGGCTACACCTTC.

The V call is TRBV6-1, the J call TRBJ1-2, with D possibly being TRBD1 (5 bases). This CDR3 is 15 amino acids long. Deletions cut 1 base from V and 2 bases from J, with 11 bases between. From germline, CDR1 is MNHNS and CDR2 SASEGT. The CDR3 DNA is TGTGCCAGCAGTGAAGGATCGGGACGGAACTATGGCTACACCTTC. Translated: CASSEGSGRNYGYTF.

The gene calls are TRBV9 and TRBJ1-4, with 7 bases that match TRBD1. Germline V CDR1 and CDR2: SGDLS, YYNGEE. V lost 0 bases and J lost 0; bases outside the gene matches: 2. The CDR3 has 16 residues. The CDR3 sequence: CASSVGTGATNEKLFF. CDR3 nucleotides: TGTGCCAGCAGCGTAGGGACAGGTGCAACTAATGAAAAACTGTTTTTT.

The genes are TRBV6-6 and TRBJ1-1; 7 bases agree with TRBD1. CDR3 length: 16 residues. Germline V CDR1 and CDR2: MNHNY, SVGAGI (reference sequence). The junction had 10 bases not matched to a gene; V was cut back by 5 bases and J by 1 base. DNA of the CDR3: TGTGCCAGCAGTCAGTTAGGGACAGCCTCGAACACTGAAGCTTTCTTT. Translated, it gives CASSQLGTASNTEAFF.